The next 6 T cell receptor beta chains were all read from a single sample in a study of blood T cell repertoires in COVID-19 (dated by TCRdb to about 2020). Library creation used the immunoSEQ multiplex PCR assay. The immuneACCESS repertoire file appears here via TCRdb, limited to in-frame rearrangements. These files lack a portion of the clones; in checked studies, under half of the deficit traces to unresolved V genes, and the cause of the others is not known. Here the sample has about 220,000 clones; roughly 87% occur a single time. Jointly, the top ten make up roughly 2% of the sample. Sequencing was done on a sample of peripheral blood. All receptors come from a middle-aged man with active or convalescent COVID-19.

This clone was detected a few times. The CDR3 nucleotides are TGTGCCACAGGAACGGGGGGGTCTGGAAACACCATATATTTT. Residues: CATGTGGSGNTIYF. The V and J genes are TRBV19 and TRBJ1-3; TRBD1 might be the D (5 bases). The CDR3 totals 14 residues. CDR1 LNHDA and CDR2 SQIVND come from the germline V gene (reference sequence). V was clipped by 10 bases and J by 1 base, with 14 bases between them.

J is TRBJ2-7 and V is TRBV11-2; D is perhaps TRBD1 (5 bases). CDR3 size: 15 residues. Germline V gene sequence: CDR1 SGHAT, CDR2 FQNNGV. Trimming removed 1 base from V and 6 bases from J, with 16 bases in between. CDR3 DNA: TGTGCCAGCAGCTTAGTAGGGCAGGGTTTTGTCGAGCAGTACTTC. Encoded protein: CASSLVGQGFVEQYF.

The rearrangement joins TRBV5-6 to TRBJ2-7; TRBD2 aligns across 11 bases. The CDR3 consists of 17 residues. With 0 bases clipped from V and 2 bases from J, the junction kept 7 bases outside the gene matches. Germline loops: CDR1 SGHDT, CDR2 YYEEEE. In DNA, the CDR3 is TGTGCCAGCAGCTTGGCTGCCGGGACTAGCGGTACCTACGAGCAGTACTTC. Protein: CASSLAAGTSGTYEQYF.

This clone was picked up one time. The CDR3 coding sequence is TGTGCCAGCAGCTCCCGGGGTAGCGGGGTCTCCTACGAGCAGTACTTC. Amino acids: CASSSRGSGVSYEQYF. The V gene is TRBV7-9, the J gene TRBJ2-7, with TRBD2 identical over 8 bases. The length of the CDR3 is 16 residues. Trimming cost V 4 bases and J 0 bases; bases outside gene matches: 8. Germline V CDR1 and CDR2: SEHNR, FQNEAQ (reference sequence).

The rearrangement links TRBV10-3 to TRBJ2-5; no definite D call. Germline V gene sequence: CDR1 ENHRY, CDR2 SYGVKD. The V gene lost 8 bases and the J gene lost 4 bases, with 14 bases spanning the gap. The CDR3 is made up of 13 amino acids. CDR3 sequence reads: CAIQNGYGETQYF. Here the CDR3 DNA reads TGTGCCATCCAGAACGGGTACGGAGAGACCCAGTACTTC.

The chain is built from TRBV6-2 or TRBV6-3 and TRBJ2-4; D is ambiguous. Germline V lookup: CDR1 MNHEY, CDR2 SVGEGT. The CDR3 extends over 11 amino acids. Trimming cost V 4 bases and J 6 bases, with 4 bases left between them. CDR3: CASSSLNIQYF. CDR3 coding DNA: TGTGCCAGCAGTTCCTTAAACATTCAGTACTTC.